Below, 18 T cell receptor beta chains from the same sample are listed, as sequenced in a study of blood T cell repertoires in COVID-19. The protocol was immunoSEQ multiplex PCR, while the TCRdb copy is restricted to in-frame clones and leaves out a portion. The table lists roughly 46,000 clones, approximately 83% of them singletons. What was sequenced was peripheral blood. Receptor source: a human donor in a cohort sampled during active COVID-19. The donor label of this sample is uncertain.

This clone was detected only a few times. CDR3 coding DNA: TGCGCCAGCAGCCAAGAGGCGGGGGTTAATTCACCCCTCCACTTT. This encodes CASSQEAGVNSPLHF. The rearrangement links TRBV4-1 to TRBJ1-6, with D perhaps matching TRBD1 (5 bases). CDR3 length: 15 amino acids. Germline CDR1 and CDR2: MGHRA and YSYEKL. V was shortened by 0 bases and J by 6 bases, with 9 bases between the two germline ends.

The chain has TRBV5-4 and TRBJ2-1; TRBD1 agrees at 11 bases. The CDR3 sequence is 17 residues long. Trimming removed 4 bases from V and 7 bases from J; junction bases left unmatched: 13. CDR1 and CDR2 from the germline V gene are SGHNT and YYREEE (reference sequence). Here the CDR3 DNA reads TGTGCCAGCAGCGAATCCCGAGGGACAGGGGGGAATAATGAGCAGTTCTTC. Its translation: CASSESRGTGGNNEQFF.

This chain uses TRBV5-1 with TRBJ1-2; D may be TRBD1 (5 bases). From germline, CDR1 is SGHRS and CDR2 YFSETQ. The CDR3 covers 14 residues. Between the trimmed V and J ends, which lost 3 bases and 4 bases, there was a span of 13 bases. CDR3: CASSSTAPLYGYTF. The CDR3 DNA sequence: TGCGCCAGCAGCTCGACAGCACCTCTCTATGGCTACACCTTC.

V is TRBV28 and J is TRBJ2-1; TRBD1 aligns across 9 bases. Germline trimming cut 5 bases from V and 5 bases from J; bases unmatched to any gene: 7. Germline values: CDR1 MDHEN, CDR2 SYDVKM. This CDR3 is 15 amino acids long. The CDR3 DNA reads TGTGCCAGCAGTGCGGGACAGGGAATCGACAATGAGCAGTTCTTC. Protein sequence: CASSAGQGIDNEQFF.

In its sample, this clone was seen once. This sequence joins TRBV19 and TRBJ1-1; D is possibly TRBD1 (5 bases). The V gene's germline CDR1 is LNHDA and CDR2 SQIVND (reference sequence). This CDR3 has 13 residues. Trimming pared 6 bases from V and 0 bases from J, leaving 8 bases between. As DNA, the CDR3 is TGTGCCAGTAGCCGGACACTGAACACTGAAGCTTTCTTT. Amino acids: CASSRTLNTEAFF.

The rearrangement joins TRBV7-2 to TRBJ2-7; maybe TRBD2 (5 bases). There are 15 residues in the CDR3. Germline-derived CDR1 and CDR2 are SGHTA and FQGNSA. V dropped 2 bases and J dropped 3 bases, with 14 bases sitting between them. The CDR3 coding sequence is TGTGCCAGCAGCTTAACGGAGGCCAGCGGCTACGAGCAGTACTTC. Residues: CASSLTEASGYEQYF.

CDR3 nucleotides: TGTGCCAGCAGCGTCACCAGGGTGGTCGGCACTGAAGCTTTCTTT. Translating gives CASSVTRVVGTEAFF. This chain links TRBV5-5 with TRBJ1-1; maybe TRBD1 (5 bases). V lost 4 bases and J lost 4, with 17 bases in between. Germline V gives CDR1 SGHKS, CDR2 YYEKEE (reference sequence). This CDR3 comprises 15 residues.

This sequence joins TRBV12-3 or TRBV12-4 and TRBJ1-2; no clear D. The CDR3 length is 13 residues. V gave up 1 base and J gave up 4 bases, with 7 bases separating them. CDR3 bases: TGTGCCAGCAGTTTAGGTATAGTCTATGGCTACACCTTC. Its protein is CASSLGIVYGYTF.

The V and J genes are TRBV12-1 and TRBJ2-7; no DNA check was done on the table's D call, TRBD2. TRBV12-1 is given as a pseudogene. This CDR3 region has 18 residues. The CDR3 region has the DNA TGTGCCAGCAGCTTGGACAACCCTAGACTAGCGGATCAGTACGAGCAGTACTTC. This translates into CASSLDNPRLADQYEQYF.

The gene calls are TRBV2 and TRBJ2-5; 8 bases map to TRBD1. The CDR3 runs to 14 residues. The germline V gene encodes CDR1 SNHLY and CDR2 FYNNEI. With 5 bases clipped from V and 5 bases from J, the junction kept 7 bases outside the gene matches. The DNA of the CDR3 is TGTGCCAGCAGTATCAGGGGGCGGGTGGAGACCCAGTACTTC. Amino acids: CASSIRGRVETQYF.

This chain connects TRBV4-2 to TRBJ1-4; TRBD1 aligns across 10 bases. Germline trimming cut 0 bases from V and 8 bases from J; bases unmatched to any gene: 9. The germline gives CDR1 LGHNA, CDR2 YNFKEQ. The CDR3 is 17 residues long. The CDR3 DNA reads TGTGCCAGCAGCCAAGAACGCCCGGGACAGGGGACCGAAAAACTGTTTTTT. It codes for CASSQERPGQGTEKLFF.

This clone has a handful of counts. The chain uses TRBV11-2 and TRBJ1-6; the D gene is possibly TRBD1 (5 bases). The V end was cut by 10 bases, the J end by 3 bases, with 13 bases between. The CDR3 is 14 amino acids. Germline assignment: CDR1 SGHAT and CDR2 FQNNGV. The CDR3 loop is CATRGVLYNSPLHF. Written as DNA, the CDR3 is TGTGCCACCCGGGGGGTACTCTATAATTCACCCCTCCACTTT.

The gene calls are TRBV5-5 and TRBJ2-1, with D tentatively TRBD1 (5 bases). This CDR3 has 15 amino acids. V gave up 1 base and J gave up 2 bases, with 10 bases separating them. The germline V gene has CDR1 SGHKS and CDR2 YYEKEE (reference sequence). The CDR3 loop is CASSLWGSAYNEQFF. The DNA of the CDR3 is TGTGCCAGCAGCTTGTGGGGCAGCGCCTACAATGAGCAGTTCTTC.

This chain links TRBV7-6 with TRBJ1-1, with a tentative D call TRBD1 (6 bases). The CDR3 is 15 amino acids. With 3 bases removed from V and 8 bases from J, the gap between germline ends came to 19 bases. CDR1 and CDR2 (germline): SGHVS, FNYEAQ. CDR3 in amino acids: CASSLGLQGLGEAFF. The CDR3, as DNA: TGTGCCAGCAGCTTGGGGCTACAGGGATTGGGAGAAGCTTTCTTT.

The chain is built from TRBV7-6 and TRBJ2-7; tentatively, D is TRBD1 (7 bases). Germline CDR1 is SGHVS and CDR2 is FNYEAQ. CDR3 length: 16 residues. V shed 5 bases and J shed 1 base, with 18 bases lying between them. The CDR3 loop reads CASSTPAGTVSYEQYF. The CDR3 nucleotides read TGTGCCAGCAGCACCCCGGCGGGGACAGTATCCTACGAGCAGTACTTC.

This clone has a single count. V is TRBV12-3 or TRBV12-4 and J is TRBJ2-7, with 8 bases lining up with TRBD2. This CDR3 has 12 amino acids. The V gene end was trimmed by 8 bases and the J gene end by 1 base; junction bases not matched to a gene: 1. The CDR3 protein is CASRGGSYEQYF. CDR3 in DNA: TGTGCCAGCCGGGGGGGATCCTACGAGCAGTACTTC.

V gene TRBV18 combines with J gene TRBJ2-5, with 10 bases aligning to TRBD1. J was trimmed by 5 bases and V by 4 bases; bases with no gene match: 1. The CDR3 consists of 13 residues. Germline assignment: CDR1 KGHSH and CDR2 LQKENI. The CDR3 DNA is TGTGCCAGCTCACTGGGACAGGGGGAGACCCAGTACTTC. Amino acid sequence: CASSLGQGETQYF. The whole variable domain, remainder taken from reference TRBV18 and TRBJ2-5, is NAGVMQNPRHLVRRRGQEARLRCSPMKGHSHVYWYRQLPEEGLKFMVYLQKENIIDESGMPKERFSAEFPKEGPSILRIQQVVRGDSAAYFCASSLGQGETQYFGPGTRLLVL.

This sequence joins TRBV4-1 and TRBJ1-4; D is unclear. V lost 0 bases to trimming and J lost 14 bases, with 16 bases between them. The CDR3 has 14 residues. Germline CDR1 and CDR2: MGHRA and YSYEKL. CDR3 coding DNA: TGCGCCAGCAGCCAAGATGGCGAATTGAGGGCCCTGTTTTTT. The encoded protein is CASSQDGELRALFF.